This T cell receptor (beta chain) emerged from a study of blood T cell repertoires in COVID-19. On the study more broadly: PBMCs, B-cell-depleted T cells, or T cells were the source of the cDNA or gDNA that made up the material.

Followed longitudinally, the Seattle patients had been enrolled during active infection. Libraries were prepared by immunoSEQ multiplex PCR; TCRdb keeps only in-frame clonotypes and omits some of them. The sample contains roughly 500,000 clones, roughly 89% of which appear only once. The germline CDR1 and CDR2 sequences are SGHDT and YYEEEE. The CDR3 consists of 16 residues. With 0 bases removed from V and 0 bases from J, the gap between germline ends came to 12 bases. The genes are TRBV5-6 and TRBJ2-5; D is uncertain. The clonotype comes from a man between 18 and 35 years old with COVID-19, enrolled during active disease. The material sequenced was peripheral blood. For the CDR3, the DNA is TGTGCCAGCAGCTTGGTTGGTGCGGCCTACCAAGAGACCCAGTACTTC. It codes for CASSLVGAAYQETQYF.